This record covers a single T cell receptor beta chain. Sequenced by immunoSEQ multiplex PCR; TCRdb stores in-frame clones only, minus some. Seen here are roughly 140,000 clones, around 80% observed once, and the top ten hold around 3.8%. The germline CDR1 and CDR2 sequences are SGHDT and YYEEEE. The V segment lost 4 bases and the J segment 6 bases; nucleotides outside the gene matches: 13. This CDR3 region has 15 residues. These data come from a study of blood T cell repertoires in COVID-19. J is TRBJ2-7 and V is TRBV5-6, with 7 bases matching TRBD1. Material for sequencing was peripheral blood. This clonotype was obtained from a man aged 70 or older who had recovered from COVID-19. This CDR3 is CASSPSGTDRGEQYF. The CDR3 DNA reads as TGTGCCAGCAGCCCTTCCGGGACAGACCGGGGCGAGCAGTACTTC.